These 10 T cell receptor beta chains share one sample of origin, sequenced in a study of OX40 agonist ivuxolimab in advanced cancers. Some clones are missing from TCRdb's copy, which holds only in-frame ones; the method was immunoSEQ multiplex PCR. The table shows 70,000 or so clones, with roughly 85% occurring only once. The starting material was CD4+ or CD8+ T cells sorted from blood, obtained in a trial of the OX40 agonist ivuxolimab. Receptors originate from an adult with an advanced solid tumor such as melanoma, head and neck, liver or kidney cancer.

The rearrangement links TRBV7-9 to TRBJ1-5; weak D call: TRBD1 (6 bases). Trimming shortened V by 4 bases and J by 3 bases, and 13 bases separated the two germline ends. Germline CDR1 SEHNR, CDR2 FQNEAQ (reference sequence). The CDR3 length is 15 residues. The CDR3 region has the DNA TGTGCCAGCAGCTCAGGGGACACGTACAATCAGCCCCAGCATTTT. Translated, it gives CASSSGDTYNQPQHF.

The chain has TRBV20-1 and TRBJ1-1, with unresolved D. Looked up from germline, CDR1 is DFQATT and CDR2 is SNEGSKA (reference sequence). Trimming cost V 6 bases and J 6 bases, with 8 bases left between them. The CDR3 has 10 residues. The CDR3 protein is CSARRAEAFF. Written as DNA, the CDR3 is TGCAGTGCAAGGCGAGCTGAAGCTTTCTTT.

This chain links TRBV10-3 with TRBJ1-1, with D possibly matching TRBD1 (6 bases). The CDR3 covers 13 residues. Germline V CDR1 and CDR2: ENHRY, SYGVKD. The V end lost 6 bases, the J end lost 4 bases, and 12 bases lay between the germline ends. CDR3 coding DNA: TGTGCCATCAGGGAACAGGGCTTCACTGAAGCTTTCTTT. This translates into CAIREQGFTEAFF.

The chain is built from TRBV5-4 and TRBJ2-3, with 12 bases aligning to TRBD2. Germline values: CDR1 SGHNT, CDR2 YYREEE (reference sequence). V was clipped by 4 bases and J by 5 bases; unmatched bases: 5. CDR3 length: 15 amino acids. CDR3 bases: TGTGCCAGCAGCCATACTAGCGGGAGGAGAGATACGCAGTATTTT. Its translation is CASSHTSGRRDTQYF.

The chain employs TRBV7-2 and TRBJ2-7, with 7 positions matching TRBD1. CDR3 size: 17 residues. With 2 bases clipped from V and 0 bases from J, the junction kept 10 bases outside the gene matches. Germline V gene sequence: CDR1 SGHTA, CDR2 FQGNSA. CDR3 region: CASSLRPGQRNSYEQYF. The CDR3 DNA reads TGTGCCAGCAGCTTAAGGCCGGGACAGCGAAACTCCTACGAGCAGTACTTC.

This clone was seen a single time. The chain carries TRBV28 and TRBJ2-7; the match to TRBD2 covers 11 bases. The trim removed 6 bases at V and 5 bases at J, leaving 6 bases unmatched. Germline CDR1 MDHEN, CDR2 SYDVKM. The CDR3 loop spans 14 amino acids. The CDR3 coding sequence is TGTGCCAGCAGGACGATAGCGGGAGGGGACGAGCAGTACTTC. This sequence encodes CASRTIAGGDEQYF. Full variable domain (missing parts from reference TRBV28 and TRBJ2-7): DVKVTQSSRYLVKRTGEKVFLECVQDMDHENMFWYRQDPGLGLRLIYFSYDVKMKEKGDIPEGYSVSREKKERFSLILESASTNQTSMYLCASRTIAGGDEQYFGPGTRLTVT.

This sequence joins TRBV4-3 and TRBJ1-5; the match to TRBD1 covers 8 bases. J lost 6 bases, V lost 3 bases, and 4 bases had no gene match. Germline CDR1 LGHNA, CDR2 YSLEER. This CDR3 contains 14 residues. CDR3 coding DNA: TGCGCCAGCAGCCACGACAGGGGCCCTCAGCCCCAGCATTTT. The encoded protein is CASSHDRGPQPQHF.

The chain links TRBV30 to TRBJ2-1; TRBD2 matches at 7 bases. Germline assignment: CDR1 GTSNPN and CDR2 SVGIG (reference sequence). CDR3 length equals 12 residues. The trim removed 3 bases at V and 10 bases at J, leaving 6 bases unmatched. CDR3 loop: CAWSRRLAEQFF. CDR3 nucleotides: TGTGCCTGGAGCCGGCGACTAGCAGAGCAGTTCTTC.

V usage is TRBV5-1 and J usage is TRBJ2-5; D might be TRBD1 (6 bases). The CDR3 covers 16 residues. Germline CDR1 is SGHRS and CDR2 is YFSETQ. Trimming took 5 bases from V and 2 from J, leaving 19 bases between them. The CDR3 is CASSSSGAGAQETQYF. CDR3 DNA sequence: TGCGCCAGCAGTTCTAGTGGGGCAGGGGCACAAGAGACCCAGTACTTC.

The chain carries TRBV7-2 and TRBJ2-7, with 8 bases aligning to TRBD2. Germline V CDR1 and CDR2: SGHTA, FQGNSA. Trimming at V came to 5 bases and at J to 3 bases, leaving 9 bases not matched to a gene. The CDR3 is 15 residues long. This CDR3 is CASSASWAGGYEQYF. The CDR3 nucleotides read TGTGCCAGCAGCGCCTCCTGGGCGGGGGGCTACGAGCAGTACTTC.